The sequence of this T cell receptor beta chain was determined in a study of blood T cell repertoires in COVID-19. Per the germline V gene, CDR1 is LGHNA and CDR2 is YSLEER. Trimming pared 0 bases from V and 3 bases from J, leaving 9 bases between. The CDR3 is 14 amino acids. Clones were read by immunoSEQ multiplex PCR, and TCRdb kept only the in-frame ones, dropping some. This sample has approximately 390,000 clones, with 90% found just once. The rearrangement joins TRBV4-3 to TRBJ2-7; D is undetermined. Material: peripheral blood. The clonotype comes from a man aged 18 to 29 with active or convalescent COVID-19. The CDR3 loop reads CASSQDRSYYEQYF. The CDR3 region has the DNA TGCGCCAGCAGCCAAGATAGATCCTACTACGAGCAGTACTTC.